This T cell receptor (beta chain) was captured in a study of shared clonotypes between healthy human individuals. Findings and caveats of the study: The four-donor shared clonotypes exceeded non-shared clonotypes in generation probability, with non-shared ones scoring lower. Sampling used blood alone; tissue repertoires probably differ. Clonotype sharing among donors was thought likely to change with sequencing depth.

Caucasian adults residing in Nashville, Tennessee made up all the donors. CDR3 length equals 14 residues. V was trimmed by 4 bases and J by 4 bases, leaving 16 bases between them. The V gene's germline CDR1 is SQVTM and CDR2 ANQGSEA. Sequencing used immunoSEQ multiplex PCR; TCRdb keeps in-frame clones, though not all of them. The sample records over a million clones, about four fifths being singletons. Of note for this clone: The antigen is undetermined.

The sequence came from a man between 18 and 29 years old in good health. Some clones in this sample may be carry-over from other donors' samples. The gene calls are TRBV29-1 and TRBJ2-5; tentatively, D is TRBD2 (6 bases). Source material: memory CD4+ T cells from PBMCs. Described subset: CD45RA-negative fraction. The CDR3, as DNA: TGCAGCGTTGGTCCGGGAGCAGTGGGAGAGACCCAGTACTTC. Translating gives CSVGPGAVGETQYF. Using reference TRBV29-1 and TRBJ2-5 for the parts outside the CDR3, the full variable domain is SAVISQKPSRDICQRGTSLTIQCQVDSQVTMMFWYRQQPGQSLTLIATANQGSEATYESGFVIDKFPISRPNLTFSTLTVSNMSPEDSSIYLCSVGPGAVGETQYFGPGTRLLVL.